One sample yielded the 21 T cell receptor beta chains listed below, sequenced in a study of T cells in localized non-small cell lung cancer. Measured with immunoSEQ multiplex PCR; TCRdb has only the in-frame clones, and not every one. The sample contains fewer than 30,000 clones, over 75% of which appear only once. The specimen comprised PBMCs, sampled before any cancer treatment. The source is a man aged 40 to 69 with stage II lung adenocarcinoma.

The V and J genes are TRBV5-4 and TRBJ2-6; D not resolved. Germline V gives CDR1 SGHNT, CDR2 YYREEE (reference sequence). The CDR3 loop spans 15 amino acids. V shed 1 base and J shed 0 bases, with 5 bases lying between them. The CDR3 is CASSLPSSGANVLTF. CDR3 sequence (DNA): TGTGCCAGCAGCTTGCCCAGCTCTGGGGCCAACGTCCTGACTTTC.

This clone has a handful of counts. V and J are TRBV27 and TRBJ2-2; D uncertain. The CDR3 loop spans 13 amino acids. Germline V gives CDR1 MNHEY, CDR2 SMNVEV (reference sequence). V lost 3 bases, J lost 5 bases, and 7 bases lay in between. In DNA form, the CDR3 reads TGTGCCAGCAGTTTTGGAGAGACCGGGGAGCTGTTTTTT. As protein: CASSFGETGELFF.

The chain links TRBV6-5 to TRBJ2-2, with D perhaps TRBD2 (5 bases). V was shortened by 2 bases and J by 7 bases, with 11 bases between the two germline ends. Germline lookup yields CDR1 MNHEY and CDR2 SVGAGI. CDR3 length: 14 amino acids. CDR3 nucleotide sequence: TGTGCCAGCAGTTACCCAACGAGCGGCGGGGAGCTGTTTTTT. Encoded protein: CASSYPTSGGELFF.

This chain uses TRBV18 with TRBJ2-1; D possibly corresponds to TRBD2 (6 bases). V gave up 4 bases and J gave up 2 bases, with 15 bases separating them. This CDR3 comprises 16 residues. Germline lookup yields CDR1 KGHSH and CDR2 LQKENI. This chain's CDR3 is CASSHPGTSTYNEQFF. In DNA form, the CDR3 reads TGTGCCAGCTCACACCCCGGGACTTCCACCTACAATGAGCAGTTCTTC. The full variable domain, with the rest looked up from reference TRBV18 and TRBJ2-1, is NAGVMQNPRHLVRRRGQEARLRCSPMKGHSHVYWYRQLPEEGLKFMVYLQKENIIDESGMPKERFSAEFPKEGPSILRIQQVVRGDSAAYFCASSHPGTSTYNEQFFGPGTRLTVL.

This sequence joins TRBV5-4 and TRBJ1-6; D unresolved. V was pared by 0 bases and J by 8 bases, with 3 bases between. CDR3 length equals 12 residues. The germline CDR1 and CDR2 sequences are SGHNT and YYREEE (reference sequence). CDR3 nucleotide sequence: TGTGCCAGCAGCTTGGCGGATTCACCCCTCCACTTT. Encoded protein: CASSLADSPLHF.

The chain carries TRBV7-3 and TRBJ2-1; D is uncertain. V was cut by 1 base and J by 5 bases, with 0 bases left in between. The CDR3 totals 11 residues. Germline CDR1 and CDR2: SGHTA and FQGTGA. The CDR3 reads CASSLNNEQFF. The DNA for the CDR3 is TGTGCCAGCAGCTTAAACAATGAGCAGTTCTTC.

The genes are TRBV27 and TRBJ2-7; 10 bases map to TRBD1. Trimming removed 7 bases from V and 2 bases from J; junction bases left unmatched: 14. CDR1 and CDR2 (germline): MNHEY, SMNVEV (reference sequence). The length of the CDR3 is 17 residues. CDR3: CASISKPGQGPTYEQYF. The CDR3 nucleotides read TGTGCCAGCATCTCCAAACCGGGACAGGGGCCGACCTACGAGCAGTACTTC.

The chain uses TRBV28 and TRBJ2-5; 7 bases are shared with TRBD2. The length of the CDR3 is 14 residues. Losses at the gene ends were 6 bases for V and 1 base for J; bases not matched to a gene: 5. Looked up from germline, CDR1 is MDHEN and CDR2 is SYDVKM. CDR3 DNA: TGTGCCAGCAGCCCCCCGGGGGGCCAAGAGACCCAGTACTTC. This codes for CASSPPGGQETQYF. Drawing the rest from reference TRBV28 and TRBJ2-5, the complete variable domain is DVKVTQSSRYLVKRTGEKVFLECVQDMDHENMFWYRQDPGLGLRLIYFSYDVKMKEKGDIPEGYSVSREKKERFSLILESASTNQTSMYLCASSPPGGQETQYFGPGTRLLVL.

Note on this clone: Other DNA sequences in this sample translate to the same CDR3. V usage is TRBV6-1 and J usage is TRBJ2-3; no definite D call. This CDR3 region has 11 residues. V lost 6 bases, J lost 0 bases, and 1 base lay in between. CDR1 and CDR2 (germline): MNHNS, SASEGT. The CDR3 is CASSSTDTQYF. In DNA form, the CDR3 reads TGTGCCAGCAGCAGCACAGATACGCAGTATTTT.

V is TRBV7-9 and J is TRBJ2-1; D could derive from TRBD1 or TRBD2 (5 bases each). Looked up from germline, CDR1 is SEHNR and CDR2 is FQNEAQ (reference sequence). The CDR3 runs to 15 residues. Trimming cost V 5 bases and J 2 bases, with 13 bases left between them. CDR3 nucleotides: TGTGCCAGCAGCCATGGGGGAGTTCCCTACAATGAGCAGTTCTTC. It specifies CASSHGGVPYNEQFF.

A word on this clone: Other DNA sequences of this sample code for an identical CDR3. V gene TRBV4-1 combines with J gene TRBJ2-7; D perhaps matches TRBD1 (6 bases). Germline V gene data show CDR1 as MGHRA and CDR2 as YSYEKL. Trimming pared 0 bases from V and 3 bases from J, leaving 6 bases between. This CDR3 spans 13 amino acids. The CDR3 DNA reads as TGCGCCAGCAGCCAAGACAGGGGCTACGAGCAGTACTTC. Translated: CASSQDRGYEQYF.

The V call is TRBV7-8, the J call TRBJ2-3, with TRBD2 matching 8 bases. This CDR3 has 17 residues. CDR1 is SGHVS, CDR2 FQNEAQ, per germline. With V trimmed by 5 bases and J by 2 bases, 12 bases remained unmatched. The CDR3 sequence: CASSPHRTSPYTDTQYF. The CDR3, as DNA: TGTGCCAGCAGCCCTCACCGGACTAGCCCTTACACAGATACGCAGTATTTT.

This sequence joins TRBV19 and TRBJ2-1; 9 bases line up with TRBD1. Germline CDR1 LNHDA, CDR2 SQIVND (reference sequence). The CDR3 is made up of 13 amino acids. V lost 4 bases to trimming and J lost 7 bases; unmatched junction nucleotides: 2. CDR3 sequence (DNA): TGTGCCAGTAGTAGGACAGGGGAGAATGAGCAGTTCTTC. Translated, it gives CASSRTGENEQFF.

J is TRBJ2-2 and V is TRBV10-3; TRBD1 agrees at 7 bases. Unmatched junction bases numbered 10, after V lost 7 bases and J lost 2 bases. Germline loops: CDR1 ENHRY, CDR2 SYGVKD. This CDR3 has 16 amino acids. The CDR3 loop is CAITRGQSVNTGELFF. DNA of the CDR3: TGTGCCATCACCCGGGGACAGAGCGTCAACACCGGGGAGCTGTTTTTT.

V gene TRBV18 combines with J gene TRBJ1-4; D remains unclear. Germline V CDR1 and CDR2: KGHSH, LQKENI. CDR3 length equals 16 residues. V lost 3 bases and J lost 3, with 14 bases in between. Here the CDR3 reads CASSPDPLGSNEKLFF. The CDR3 DNA reads as TGTGCCAGCTCACCCGATCCATTGGGGTCTAATGAAAAACTGTTTTTT. Based on the CDR3 plus reference TRBV18 and TRBJ1-4, the full variable domain is NAGVMQNPRHLVRRRGQEARLRCSPMKGHSHVYWYRQLPEEGLKFMVYLQKENIIDESGMPKERFSAEFPKEGPSILRIQQVVRGDSAAYFCASSPDPLGSNEKLFFGSGTQLSVL.

CDR3 DNA sequence: TGTGCCGTTAAGGGGACTAGCGGGAGCCACGAGCAGTACTTC. Amino acids: CAVKGTSGSHEQYF. The chain couples TRBV21-1 to TRBJ2-7; the table calls TRBD2, which could not be checked here. TRBV21-1 is a known pseudogene. The CDR3 is 14 amino acids.

The V gene is TRBV5-4, the J gene TRBJ2-7; 13 nucleotides line up with TRBD2. Germline V gives CDR1 SGHNT, CDR2 YYREEE (reference sequence). The J segment lost 2 bases and the V segment lost 4 bases, leaving 3 bases of the junction unmatched. The CDR3 consists of 15 residues. DNA of the CDR3: TGTGCCAGCAGCGCGGGACTAGCGGGGCCCTACGAGCAGTACTTC. This codes for CASSAGLAGPYEQYF.

This CDR3 is CASSSTGSNEKLFF. CDR3 nucleotides: TGCGCCAGCAGTTCGACAGGGTCTAATGAAAAACTGTTTTTT. J is TRBJ1-4 and V is TRBV5-1; 7 nucleotides match TRBD1. Looked up from germline, CDR1 is SGHRS and CDR2 is YFSETQ. The CDR3 extends over 14 amino acids. V gave up 5 bases and J gave up 3 bases; unmatched junction bases: 4.

The CDR3 sequence: CASSLVAPGDTGELFF. The CDR3 DNA is TGCGCCAGCAGCTTGGTGGCACCAGGGGACACCGGGGAGCTGTTTTTT. This rearrangement joins TRBV5-1 to TRBJ2-2, with D maybe TRBD1 (6 bases). There are 16 residues in the CDR3. V was shortened by 0 bases and J by 3 bases, with 12 bases between the two germline ends. From germline, CDR1 is SGHRS and CDR2 YFSETQ.

The chain uses TRBV5-5 and TRBJ2-1, with TRBD1 as a possible D gene (6 bases). With 5 bases removed from V and 7 bases from J, the gap between germline ends came to 10 bases. CDR1 and CDR2 (germline): SGHKS, YYEKEE (reference sequence). The CDR3 runs 12 residues. In DNA, the CDR3 is TGTGCCAGCAGGGGGGCAGGGAATGAGCAGTTCTTC. This sequence encodes CASRGAGNEQFF.

This sequence joins TRBV5-1 and TRBJ1-3; D ambiguous. Germline CDR1 SGHRS, CDR2 YFSETQ. Trimming stripped 0 bases from V and 0 bases from J, with 22 bases between. The CDR3 runs 20 residues. CDR3 protein: CASSLALSILMQNSGNTIYF. CDR3 bases: TGCGCCAGCAGCTTGGCCCTGTCGATTCTGATGCAAAACTCTGGAAACACCATATATTTT.